Shown below are 19 T cell receptor beta chains from a single sample sequenced in a study of cytomegalovirus exposure and HLA in healthy donors. Vbeta (60) and Jbeta (13) primers were used in the PCR. Sequencing was performed with immunoSEQ multiplex PCR; in TCRdb, only in-frame clones are kept and a portion is missing. The table has some 150,000 clones, 55% to 70% seen once. Source material: PBMCs. The origin of the receptors is a woman aged 55-70 years in good health and CMV-seropositive.

This chain joins TRBV11-3 and TRBJ2-3; perhaps TRBD2 as D (5 bases). Germline CDR1 is SGHNT and CDR2 is YENEEA. V dropped 5 bases and J dropped 2 bases, with 11 bases sitting between them. This CDR3 is built from 14 residues. In DNA, the CDR3 is TGTGCCAGCAGCCTGAGCGGTCCCACAGATACGCAGTATTTT. Amino acid sequence: CASSLSGPTDTQYF.

This clone appeared a few times. This chain connects TRBV9 to TRBJ2-2; tentative D call: TRBD2 (5 bases). The CDR3 is 17 amino acids. Trimming shortened V by 0 bases and J by 5 bases, and 17 bases separated the two germline ends. The germline V gene has CDR1 SGDLS and CDR2 YYNGEE. The CDR3 DNA is TGTGCCAGCAGCGTAGGGTCAAGTGGGAGAGGAACCGGGGAGCTGTTTTTT. As protein: CASSVGSSGRGTGELFF.

The chain recombines TRBV18 with TRBJ2-3; 7 bases match TRBD1. This CDR3 comprises 15 residues. Germline loops: CDR1 KGHSH, CDR2 LQKENI. The ends lost 3 bases at V and 4 bases at J; junction bases unmatched: 7. CDR3 DNA sequence: TGTGCCAGCTCACCCGTAAGAGGGGGCGCAGATACGCAGTATTTT. It yields the protein CASSPVRGGADTQYF. Full variable domain (outside the CDR3, taken from reference TRBV18 and TRBJ2-3): NAGVMQNPRHLVRRRGQEARLRCSPMKGHSHVYWYRQLPEEGLKFMVYLQKENIIDESGMPKERFSAEFPKEGPSILRIQQVVRGDSAAYFCASSPVRGGADTQYFGPGTRLTVL.

The chain recombines TRBV9 with TRBJ1-1; D might be TRBD1 (6 bases). CDR1 and CDR2 (germline): SGDLS, YYNGEE. The CDR3 totals 15 residues. The V end was cut by 0 bases, the J end by 5 bases, with 14 bases between. Here the CDR3 DNA reads TGTGCCAGCAGCGTAGCCCAGACAGGCTGGACTGAAGCTTTCTTT. Translation gives CASSVAQTGWTEAFF.

The rearrangement uses TRBV7-9 and TRBJ1-3; D not certain. The V end was cut by 5 bases, the J end by 5 bases, with 4 bases between. The germline gives CDR1 SEHNR, CDR2 FQNEAQ (reference sequence). The CDR3 has 11 residues. The CDR3 protein is CASSTRNTIYF. DNA for the CDR3: TGTGCCAGCAGCACACGAAACACCATATATTTT.

The table lists this clone with a count of one. The rearrangement joins TRBV7-2 to TRBJ2-5; D is possibly TRBD1 (5 bases). Trimming left V 1 base short and J 4 bases short, with 13 bases between. CDR3 size: 15 residues. Looked up from germline, CDR1 is SGHTA and CDR2 is FQGNSA. The DNA for the CDR3 is TGTGCCAGCAGCTTAGGGCCTGGTACAGGAGAGACCCAGTACTTC. Amino acid sequence: CASSLGPGTGETQYF.

The CDR3 region is CASSPTGGLGELFF. In DNA form, the CDR3 reads TGTGCCAGCAGTCCGACAGGGGGCTTGGGGGAGCTGTTTTTT. The chain uses TRBV28 and TRBJ2-2; 10 bases align to TRBD1. After removal of 5 bases from V and 8 bases from J, the junction contained 5 bases not matched to a gene. Germline V CDR1 and CDR2: MDHEN, SYDVKM. This CDR3 has 14 residues.

This chain uses TRBV7-9 with TRBJ2-5; 7 bases match TRBD1. V shed 1 base, J shed 5 bases, and the junction held 13 bases outside the gene matches. This CDR3 has 17 residues. The germline V gene has CDR1 SEHNR and CDR2 FQNEAQ (reference sequence). The CDR3 DNA is TGTGCCAGCAGCTTAGGATTGGCAGGGGGTTTGCAGGAGACCCAGTACTTC. Residues: CASSLGLAGGLQETQYF.

The chain employs TRBV12-2 and TRBJ2-3; whether TRBD1, the table's D call, matches the DNA was not checked. TRBV12-2 is annotated as a pseudogene. The CDR3 contains 16 residues. The CDR3 region has the DNA TGTGCAAGTCGCTTAGGGGCAGGGGGTAGGACAGATACGCAGTATTTT. Translated: CASRLGAGGRTDTQYF.

This clone showed up just a few times. The V gene is TRBV6-5, the J gene TRBJ2-5, with a possible D match to TRBD2 (5 bases). Germline V gives CDR1 MNHEY, CDR2 SVGAGI. The germline V and J ends were trimmed by 6 bases and 4 bases, with 18 bases remaining between them. This CDR3 comprises 15 residues. The CDR3 coding sequence is TGTGCCAGCAGAACCCCAGCGGACCTCCGAGAGACCCAGTACTTC. Amino acid sequence: CASRTPADLRETQYF.

This clone appeared a single time. V usage is TRBV5-4 and J usage is TRBJ1-1; D perhaps matches TRBD1 (6 bases). The CDR3 covers 13 residues. In germline, CDR1 is SGHNT, CDR2 YYREEE (reference sequence). Trimming cost V 5 bases and J 3 bases, with 11 bases left between them. The CDR3 loop reads CASSVDRDTEAFF. Written as DNA, the CDR3 is TGTGCCAGCAGTGTGGACAGAGACACTGAAGCTTTCTTT.

This clone was counted only a few times. V is TRBV7-2 and J is TRBJ2-1, with D possibly being TRBD1 (5 bases). The V end was cut by 0 bases, the J end by 3 bases, with 12 bases between. Germline lookup yields CDR1 SGHTA and CDR2 FQGNSA. The CDR3 is 16 residues long. As DNA, the CDR3 is TGTGCCAGCAGCTTAGCGGGGCCCGGCCACTACAATGAGCAGTTCTTC. Amino acids: CASSLAGPGHYNEQFF.

J is TRBJ2-2 and V is TRBV5-1; the match to TRBD2 covers 9 bases. This CDR3 is built from 15 residues. V was pared by 4 bases and J by 0 bases, with 1 base of the junction left unmatched. Germline CDR1 SGHRS, CDR2 YFSETQ. The CDR3 sequence: CASSRLAANTGELFF. CDR3 DNA: TGCGCCAGCAGCCGACTAGCGGCGAACACCGGGGAGCTGTTTTTT. The complete variable domain, with remaining parts taken from reference TRBV5-1 and TRBJ2-2, reads KAGVTQTPRYLIKTRGQQVTLSCSPISGHRSVSWYQQTPGQGLQFLFEYFSETQRNKGNFPGRFSGRQFSNSRSEMNVSTLELGDSALYLCASSRLAANTGELFFGEGSRLTVL.

The chain combines TRBV28 with TRBJ1-1; D call uncertain. The V gene's germline CDR1 is MDHEN and CDR2 SYDVKM. The CDR3 totals 14 residues. With 4 bases removed from V and 1 base from J, the gap between germline ends came to 10 bases. The CDR3 sequence is CASSSPQKNTEAFF. CDR3 bases: TGTGCCAGCAGTTCTCCACAGAAGAACACTGAAGCTTTCTTT.

The chain employs TRBV5-1 and TRBJ2-5; 8 bases fit TRBD1. The trim removed 3 bases at V and 2 bases at J, leaving 3 bases unmatched. The germline V gene encodes CDR1 SGHRS and CDR2 YFSETQ. The CDR3 totals 14 residues. Written as DNA, the CDR3 is TGCGCCAGCAGCTGGGACAGGCTTCAAGAGACCCAGTACTTC. This gives the protein CASSWDRLQETQYF.

The chain combines TRBV30 with TRBJ1-4; the match to TRBD1 covers 9 bases. CDR3 length: 17 residues. CDR1 and CDR2 from the germline V gene are GTSNPN and SVGIG (reference sequence). With 4 bases clipped from V and 1 base from J, the junction kept 10 bases outside the gene matches. CDR3 region: CAWNEGQGRRTNEKLFF. The DNA for the CDR3 is TGTGCCTGGAATGAGGGACAGGGCCGGAGAACTAATGAAAAACTGTTTTTT.

The gene calls are TRBV28 and TRBJ2-3, with 8 nucleotides matching TRBD1. Trimming removed 5 bases from V and 11 bases from J; junction bases left unmatched: 12. Germline V gene sequence: CDR1 MDHEN, CDR2 SYDVKM. CDR3 length equals 14 residues. CDR3 region: CASSQPGQELKQYF. CDR3 in DNA: TGTGCCAGCAGTCAGCCGGGACAGGAGCTTAAGCAGTATTTT.

This chain uses TRBV7-8 with TRBJ2-3, with D possibly being TRBD1 (6 bases). CDR3 length equals 13 residues. Germline CDR1 SGHVS, CDR2 FQNEAQ. Trimming left V 4 bases short and J 4 bases short, with 9 bases between. The CDR3 DNA is TGTGCCAGCAGCTCACAGGGTTCAGATACGCAGTATTTT. Encoded protein: CASSSQGSDTQYF.

This clone was seen more than once but under ten times. V gene TRBV28 combines with J gene TRBJ1-2; TRBD1 is a possible D gene (6 bases). The ends were cut back, 3 bases at V and 8 bases at J, with 13 bases in the middle. The CDR3 runs 13 residues. CDR1 MDHEN and CDR2 SYDVKM come from the germline V gene. The chain's CDR3 is CASSFGGLRGYTF. The CDR3 DNA follows: TGTGCCAGCAGTTTCGGGGGGCTGCGGGGCTACACCTTC.